Listed here are 23 T cell receptor beta chains from one sample, sequenced in a study of T cell responses to AZD1222 COVID-19 vaccine (dated by TCRdb to the early 2020s). The library was generated by the immunoSEQ multiplex PCR assay. TCRdb's version of the immuneACCESS table is confined to in-frame rearrangements and falls short of the full clone set. An unresolved V gene accounts for under half of the shortfall where checked; the remainder is of unknown origin. The sample has tens of thousands of clones on record, 80% to 90% of them singletons. 6.3% of the sample rests with the top ten. Read against the paper, the sample's time point label means: baseline before first vaccination. The specimen was peripheral blood, collected on day 0 of AZD1222 vaccination. These receptors were taken from an adult in good health.

The rearrangement links TRBV7-9 to TRBJ2-7, with a tentative D call TRBD2 (6 bases). The length of the CDR3 is 12 residues. Germline CDR1 and CDR2: SEHNR and FQNEAQ (reference sequence). The V end lost 8 bases, the J end lost 5 bases, and 13 bases lay between the germline ends. The CDR3 bases are TGTGCCAGCGGAGGGCCGGTGGACGAGCAGTACTTC. This translates into CASGGPVDEQYF.

The gene calls are TRBV12-3 or TRBV12-4 and TRBJ2-1; perhaps TRBD2 as D (5 bases). V shed 3 bases and J shed 10 bases, with 10 bases lying between them. The CDR3 has 12 residues. DNA of the CDR3: TGTGCCAGCAGTTTCGAGGGTACCGAGCAGTTCTTC. This sequence encodes CASSFEGTEQFF.

The rearrangement uses TRBV3-1 (or the pseudogene TRBV3-2) and TRBJ1-4; D remains unclear. Germline V gene sequence: CDR1 LGHDT, CDR2 YNNKEL (reference sequence). V was cut by 2 bases and J by 0 bases, with 13 bases left in between. This CDR3 has 17 residues. DNA of the CDR3: TGTGCCAGCAGCCAACAAAGAGGAAGAGCAACTAATGAAAAACTGTTTTTT. This encodes CASSQQRGRATNEKLFF.

The chain combines TRBV5-1 with TRBJ1-1; 8 bases match TRBD1. Germline loops: CDR1 SGHRS, CDR2 YFSETQ. V shed 4 bases and J 1 base; nucleotides not matched to a gene: 9. CDR3 length equals 16 residues. CDR3 DNA: TGCGCCAGCAGCCAAACAGGGGGTTTCCCGAACACTGAAGCTTTCTTT. Encoded protein: CASSQTGGFPNTEAFF.

The chain combines TRBV19 with TRBJ1-1; D remains ambiguous. The V end was cut by 4 bases, the J end by 2 bases, with 8 bases between. The CDR3 is made up of 13 amino acids. Germline-derived CDR1 and CDR2 are LNHDA and SQIVND (reference sequence). CDR3 residues: CASSKGGNTEAFF. CDR3 bases: TGTGCCAGTAGTAAGGGAGGCAACACTGAAGCTTTCTTT.

This chain links TRBV15 with TRBJ1-2, with D unclear. The germline V gene has CDR1 LNHNV and CDR2 YYDKDF (reference sequence). V lost 3 bases, J lost 8 bases, and 10 bases lay in between. The CDR3 has 12 amino acids. CDR3 loop: CATSRATRGYTF. In nucleotides, the CDR3 is TGTGCCACCAGCAGGGCGACGAGGGGCTACACCTTC. The full variable domain, rest sourced from reference TRBV15 and TRBJ1-2, is DAMVIQNPRYQVTQFGKPVTLSCSQTLNHNVMYWYQQKSSQAPKLLFHYYDKDFNNEADTPDNFQSRRPNTSFCFLDIRSPGLGDTAMYLCATSRATRGYTFGSGTRLTVV.

The chain combines TRBV7-8 with TRBJ2-1; TRBD2 aligns across 7 bases. The trim removed 5 bases at V and 0 bases at J, leaving 10 bases unmatched. CDR3 length: 17 amino acids. The germline CDR1 and CDR2 sequences are SGHVS and FQNEAQ. The CDR3 is CASSPPSGHSSYNEQFF. The CDR3 region has the DNA TGTGCCAGCAGCCCCCCTAGCGGCCACAGCTCCTACAATGAGCAGTTCTTC.

The chain uses TRBV6-2 or TRBV6-3 and TRBJ1-5; 7 bases agree with TRBD1. CDR1 MNHEY and CDR2 SVGEGT come from the germline V gene. Losses at the gene ends were 6 bases for V and 0 bases for J; bases not matched to a gene: 23. This CDR3 spans 21 amino acids. The chain's CDR3 is CASSHPPRFETGRYSNQPQHF. CDR3 DNA sequence: TGTGCCAGCAGCCATCCCCCGAGATTTGAGACAGGGCGATATAGCAATCAGCCCCAGCATTTT.

The chain has TRBV3-1 (or the pseudogene TRBV3-2) and TRBJ2-1; tentatively, D is TRBD2 (6 bases). V shed 1 base and J shed 9 bases, with 7 bases lying between them. CDR1 is LGHDT, CDR2 YNNKEL, per germline (reference sequence). The CDR3 is 12 amino acids. CDR3 region: CASSQVGGEQFF. DNA of the CDR3: TGTGCCAGCAGCCAAGTCGGGGGTGAGCAGTTCTTC.

The J gene is TRBJ1-3, the V gene TRBV20-1; D is unresolved. The germline V and J ends were trimmed by 3 bases and 0 bases, with 12 bases remaining between them. CDR3 size: 15 residues. Germline-derived CDR1 and CDR2 are DFQATT and SNEGSKA (reference sequence). The CDR3 sequence: CSASYGSSSGNTIYF. The DNA of the CDR3 is TGCAGTGCTAGTTACGGCAGTAGCTCTGGAAACACCATATATTTT.

This clone came up once. The chain carries TRBV6-5 and TRBJ2-2, with 10 bases lining up with TRBD1. Trimming took 7 bases from V and 3 from J; bases not matched to a gene: 2. Germline V gene data show CDR1 as MNHEY and CDR2 as SVGAGI. This CDR3 has 14 residues. CDR3 in DNA: TGTGCCAGCAAGGGACAGGGGTACACCGGGGAGCTGTTTTTT. This translates into CASKGQGYTGELFF.

The gene calls are TRBV5-1 and TRBJ2-2; tentative D call: TRBD1 (6 bases). Trimming cost V 2 bases and J 8 bases, with 13 bases left between them. This CDR3 contains 14 residues. Germline CDR1 is SGHRS and CDR2 is YFSETQ. CDR3 bases: TGCGCCAGCAGCTTATTATCAGGACAGGGGGAGCTGTTTTTT. This sequence encodes CASSLLSGQGELFF.

The rearrangement joins TRBV7-2 to TRBJ2-7; perhaps TRBD2 as D (6 bases). Germline lookup yields CDR1 SGHTA and CDR2 FQGNSA. V dropped 5 bases and J dropped 0 bases, with 17 bases sitting between them. This CDR3 contains 16 residues. CDR3 DNA sequence: TGTGCCAGCAGCGCAGGACTACGACCCAGCTCCTACGAGCAGTACTTC. Its translation: CASSAGLRPSSYEQYF.

This clone occurred once. This chain links TRBV11-2 with TRBJ2-1; 8 positions agree with TRBD2. The CDR3 sequence is 18 residues long. CDR1 is SGHAT and CDR2 is FQNNGV in the germline V gene. Trimming took 1 base from V and 9 from J; bases not matched to a gene: 17. In DNA form, the CDR3 reads TGTGCCAGCAGCTTAGTCTTTTCTAGCGGGCTGGCGGGGGTTGAGCAGTTCTTC. Residues: CASSLVFSSGLAGVEQFF.

This clone was seen just once. V and J are TRBV7-9 and TRBJ1-3; D gene uncertain. Germline CDR1 reads SEHNR; CDR2 reads FQNEAQ (reference sequence). V was cut by 5 bases and J by 0 bases, with 11 bases left in between. This CDR3 contains 15 residues. The CDR3 region has the DNA TGTGCCAGCAGCGGAGCAACAGTCTCTGGAAACACCATATATTTT. Translating it yields CASSGATVSGNTIYF.

The chain uses TRBV4-2 and TRBJ1-4; no reliable D call. The CDR3 loop spans 14 amino acids. Between the trimmed V and J ends, which lost 1 base and 4 bases, there was a span of 7 bases. Germline lookup yields CDR1 LGHNA and CDR2 YNFKEQ. The CDR3 reads CASSQVRDNEKLFF. In DNA form, the CDR3 reads TGTGCCAGCAGCCAAGTGAGAGATAATGAAAAACTGTTTTTT.

This clone was detected once. The chain uses TRBV19 and TRBJ2-7, with D perhaps TRBD1 (6 bases). This CDR3 is built from 14 residues. Per germline, CDR1 LNHDA and CDR2 SQIVND (reference sequence). V lost 8 bases to trimming and J lost 0 bases, with 14 bases between them. CDR3 sequence: CASDRTAYSYEQYF. CDR3 coding DNA: TGTGCCAGTGACCGGACAGCCTACTCCTACGAGCAGTACTTC.

The chain employs TRBV5-1 and TRBJ2-7, with 8 positions matching TRBD2. Per germline, CDR1 SGHRS and CDR2 YFSETQ. The V and J ends lost 0 bases and 1 base, in that order; junction bases with no gene match: 6. This CDR3 has 16 residues. The CDR3 loop is CASSLVSGDPSYEQYF. For the CDR3, the DNA is TGCGCCAGCAGCTTGGTTAGCGGGGACCCTTCCTACGAGCAGTACTTC.

The V call is TRBV5-1, the J call TRBJ2-2; TRBD1 aligns across 8 bases. The CDR3 is 14 residues long. With 7 bases clipped from V and 6 bases from J, the junction kept 8 bases outside the gene matches. Germline V CDR1 and CDR2: SGHRS, YFSETQ. The CDR3, as DNA: TGCGCCAGCTCGGACAGGGCAAGCGCCGGGGAGCTGTTTTTT. This gives the protein CASSDRASAGELFF.

This chain uses TRBV5-1 with TRBJ2-7; 14 nucleotides agree with TRBD2. The CDR3 totals 16 residues. With V trimmed by 5 bases and J by 0 bases, 4 bases remained unmatched. Germline CDR1 and CDR2: SGHRS and YFSETQ. The CDR3 region is CASSGLAGGHSYEQYF. In DNA form, the CDR3 reads TGCGCCAGCAGTGGACTAGCGGGGGGTCACTCCTACGAGCAGTACTTC.

The V call is TRBV7-2, the J call TRBJ1-2, with 7 bases that match TRBD1. The V segment lost 5 bases and the J segment 3 bases; nucleotides outside the gene matches: 12. Germline V gene data show CDR1 as SGHTA and CDR2 as FQGNSA. The CDR3 spans 16 residues. This chain's CDR3 is CASSPRPGQIYYGYTF. The DNA for the CDR3 is TGTGCCAGCAGCCCCCGTCCGGGACAGATATACTATGGCTACACCTTC.

A note on this clone: Other DNA sequences of this sample code for an identical CDR3. The genes are TRBV7-2 and TRBJ2-5, with D unresolved. The V end was cut by 0 bases, the J end by 5 bases, with 7 bases between. The V gene's germline CDR1 is SGHTA and CDR2 FQGNSA. CDR3 size: 13 residues. The CDR3 loop reads CASSLAPRETQYF. As DNA, the CDR3 is TGTGCCAGCAGCTTAGCCCCTCGGGAGACCCAGTACTTC. Drawing the rest from reference TRBV7-2 and TRBJ2-5, the complete variable domain is GAGVSQSPSNKVTEKGKDVELRCDPISGHTALYWYRQSLGQGLEFLIYFQGNSAPDKSGLPSDRFSAERTGGSVSTLTIQRTQQEDSAVYLCASSLAPRETQYFGPGTRLLVL.

V is TRBV6-5 and J is TRBJ2-3; D uncertain. The CDR3 is 15 residues long. Germline CDR1 and CDR2: MNHEY and SVGAGI. Trimming removed 5 bases at V and 1 base at J, with 13 bases between. CDR3 sequence: CASSTRRVGTDTQYF. The DNA of the CDR3 is TGTGCCAGCAGTACTCGTAGGGTCGGCACAGATACGCAGTATTTT.